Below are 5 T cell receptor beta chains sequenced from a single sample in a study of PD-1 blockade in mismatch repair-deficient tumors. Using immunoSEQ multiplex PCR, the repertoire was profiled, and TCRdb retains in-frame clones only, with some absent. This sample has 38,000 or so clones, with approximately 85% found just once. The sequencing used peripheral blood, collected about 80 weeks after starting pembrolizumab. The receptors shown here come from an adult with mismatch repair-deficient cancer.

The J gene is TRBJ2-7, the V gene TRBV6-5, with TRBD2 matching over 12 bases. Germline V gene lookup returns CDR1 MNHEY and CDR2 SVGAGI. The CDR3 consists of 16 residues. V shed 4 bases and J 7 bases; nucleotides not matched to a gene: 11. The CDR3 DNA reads TGTGCCAGCAGTTTCCTCTCCTGGACTAGCGGGAAGGAGCAGTACTTC. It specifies CASSFLSWTSGKEQYF.

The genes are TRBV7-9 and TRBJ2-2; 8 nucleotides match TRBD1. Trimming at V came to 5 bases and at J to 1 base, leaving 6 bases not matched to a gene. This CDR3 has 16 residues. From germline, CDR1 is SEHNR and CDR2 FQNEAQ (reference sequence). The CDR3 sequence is CASSTRTGRNTGELFF. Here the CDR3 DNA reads TGTGCCAGCAGCACTCGGACAGGGAGGAACACCGGGGAGCTGTTTTTT.

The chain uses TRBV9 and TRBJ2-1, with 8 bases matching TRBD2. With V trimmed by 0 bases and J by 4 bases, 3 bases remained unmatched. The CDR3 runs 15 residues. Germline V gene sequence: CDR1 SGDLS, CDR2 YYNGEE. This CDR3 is CASSVGLARYNEQFF. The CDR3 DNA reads TGTGCCAGCAGCGTAGGACTAGCGAGATACAATGAGCAGTTCTTC.

CDR3 amino acids: CASSSSGRAGLTGTAQYF. CDR3 DNA: TGTGCCAGCAGTAGTAGCGGGAGGGCCGGACTTACCGGGACGGCCCAGTACTTC. This chain uses TRBV27 with TRBJ2-5; 11 bases match TRBD2. From germline, CDR1 is MNHEY and CDR2 SMNVEV (reference sequence). Trimming removed 5 bases from V and 9 bases from J; junction bases left unmatched: 20. The CDR3 is 18 residues long.

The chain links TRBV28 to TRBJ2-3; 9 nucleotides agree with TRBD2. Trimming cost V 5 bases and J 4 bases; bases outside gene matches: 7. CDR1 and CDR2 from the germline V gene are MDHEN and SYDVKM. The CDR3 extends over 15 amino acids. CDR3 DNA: TGTGCCAGCAGTGGGCGGGAGGGCCTAGCAGATACGCAGTATTTT. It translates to CASSGREGLADTQYF. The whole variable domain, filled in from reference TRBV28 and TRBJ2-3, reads DVKVTQSSRYLVKRTGEKVFLECVQDMDHENMFWYRQDPGLGLRLIYFSYDVKMKEKGDIPEGYSVSREKKERFSLILESASTNQTSMYLCASSGREGLADTQYFGPGTRLTVL.